This passage covers 9 T cell receptor beta chains from one sample sequenced in a study of shared clonotypes between healthy human individuals (TCRdb year 2020). Library preparation used the immunoSEQ multiplex PCR assay. TCRdb stores this immuneACCESS table with in-frame sequences only. Part of the clones is absent; in the studies checked, under half of the shortfall reflects unresolved V genes, and no reason is known for the rest. The sample table records some 2.1 million clones; just under 95% of these occur just once. The ten largest account for about 1.7% of the sample. CD8 naive samples consisted of CD45RO-negative cells that were positively selected for CCR7, yielding a CD45RA+CCR7+ population without TemRA cells. What was sequenced was naive CD8+ T cells from PBMCs. The sample's cell subset or site, from its label and the paper: CD45RA+CCR7+. The origin of the receptors is a man aged 18 to 30 in good health. Some clones in this sample may be carry-over from other donors' samples.

Comments on this clone: The same CDR3 also results from other DNA sequences found in this sample. The chain combines TRBV27 with TRBJ2-2; TRBD1 is a possible D gene (5 bases). V was clipped by 3 bases and J by 3 bases, with 11 bases between them. The CDR3 loop spans 15 amino acids. Per the germline V gene, CDR1 is MNHEY and CDR2 is SMNVEV (reference sequence). CDR3 DNA: TGTGCCAGCAGTTTCGGGCAGGGTCACACCGGGGAGCTGTTTTTT. Translating gives CASSFGQGHTGELFF.

V gene TRBV7-9 combines with J gene TRBJ2-1; perhaps TRBD2 as D (5 bases). Germline V gene data show CDR1 as SEHNR and CDR2 as FQNEAQ (reference sequence). The CDR3 has 14 residues. Trimming stripped 0 bases from V and 5 bases from J, with 8 bases between. The CDR3 DNA is TGTGCCAGCAGCTTAGCGGGAGCGGACAATGAGCAGTTCTTC. Translation: CASSLAGADNEQFF.

This clone has only a few counts. The CDR3 DNA is TGTGCCAGCTCACCAGGGCCCACTGAAGCTTTCTTT. This translates into CASSPGPTEAFF. V is TRBV18 and J is TRBJ1-1; D remains unclear. The V and J ends lost 2 bases and 4 bases respectively, with 5 bases between them. Germline loops: CDR1 KGHSH, CDR2 LQKENI. This CDR3 region has 12 residues.

The genes are TRBV4-1 and TRBJ2-3, with no clear D. Germline V lookup: CDR1 MGHRA, CDR2 YSYEKL. V was pared by 0 bases and J by 5 bases, with 9 bases between. The CDR3 covers 14 residues. CDR3 DNA sequence: TGCGCCAGCAGCCAAGATTCTCCGCGAGATACGCAGTATTTT. It is translated as CASSQDSPRDTQYF.

J is TRBJ2-5 and V is TRBV5-1; D possibly uses TRBD1 or TRBD2 (5 bases each). The CDR3 runs 16 residues. Germline lookup yields CDR1 SGHRS and CDR2 YFSETQ. V dropped 3 bases and J dropped 5 bases, with 20 bases sitting between them. CDR3 nucleotides: TGCGCCAGCAGCTGGGGCCGTCGGGATGGCGTGGAGACCCAGTACTTC. It specifies CASSWGRRDGVETQYF. The whole variable domain, remainder taken from reference TRBV5-1 and TRBJ2-5, is KAGVTQTPRYLIKTRGQQVTLSCSPISGHRSVSWYQQTPGQGLQFLFEYFSETQRNKGNFPGRFSGRQFSNSRSEMNVSTLELGDSALYLCASSWGRRDGVETQYFGPGTRLLVL.

This clone showed up just once. The V and J genes are TRBV9 and TRBJ2-5, with 8 bases aligning to TRBD2. CDR3 length: 13 residues. Germline CDR1 reads SGDLS; CDR2 reads YYNGEE. V trimming: 7 bases; J trimming: 4 bases; junction bases outside the gene matches: 6. The CDR3 coding sequence is TGTGCCAGCTGCCCGGGGGGGGCAGAGACCCAGTACTTC. Translating it yields CASCPGGAETQYF.

The chain is built from TRBV27 and TRBJ2-1, with 13 bases lining up with TRBD2. The V segment lost 9 bases and the J segment 4 bases; nucleotides outside the gene matches: 9. Germline V gene lookup returns CDR1 MNHEY and CDR2 SMNVEV (reference sequence). This CDR3 comprises 16 residues. The CDR3 loop is CASDSGLAGRYNEQFF. The CDR3 nucleotides are TGTGCCAGTGACTCGGGACTAGCGGGAAGGTACAATGAGCAGTTCTTC.

The chain links TRBV4-3 to TRBJ2-1; weak D call: TRBD2 (7 bases). The ends were cut back, 3 bases at V and 4 bases at J, with 19 bases in the middle. The CDR3 consists of 17 residues. CDR1 LGHNA and CDR2 YSLEER come from the germline V gene. The CDR3 DNA follows: TGCGCCAGCAGCCAGGAAGGGGGGGAACGGGAGTACAATGAGCAGTTCTTC. Amino acid sequence: CASSQEGGEREYNEQFF.

J is TRBJ2-7 and V is TRBV7-6; 7 bases align to TRBD1. Trimming removed 0 bases from V and 5 bases from J; junction bases left unmatched: 7. CDR1 and CDR2 (germline): SGHVS, FNYEAQ. The CDR3 is 15 residues long. CDR3 nucleotide sequence: TGTGCCAGCAGCTTAGCGGCAGGGGGAGCCGACGAGCAGTACTTC. Its translation is CASSLAAGGADEQYF.